This TCR beta chain was identified during a study of blood T cells in healthy people across ages. The CDR3 spans 13 residues. V shed 7 bases and J 7 bases; nucleotides not matched to a gene: 9. Per germline, CDR1 SQVTM and CDR2 ANQGSEA. Study-wide results and caveats: TCR beta diversity, measured per million T cells, fell in a roughly linear way with age.

In regard to this clonotype: Its cognate antigen is unknown.

A sample-barcoded 5' primer and a J-beta primer mix were used in a second PCR of roughly 7 to 11 cycles. Each cDNA molecule was tagged by a template-switch adaptor with 12 random nucleotides. TCRdb reprocessed the 5' RACE reads via MiXCR and lists one record per CDR3 protein. Seen here are 600,000 to 900,000 distinct CDR3 sequences, about 26% observed once, and the top ten hold approximately 2.9%. These data are also associated with another study on T cells of mothers and their children.

The specimen was blood. This sequence was found in a boy aged 5 to 17 in good health. J is TRBJ2-3 and V is TRBV29-1; TRBD1 agrees at 9 bases. The CDR3 DNA reads as TGCAGCGCTGTGGGACAGGGATCGTATACGCAGTATTTT. Protein product: CSAVGQGSYTQYF.